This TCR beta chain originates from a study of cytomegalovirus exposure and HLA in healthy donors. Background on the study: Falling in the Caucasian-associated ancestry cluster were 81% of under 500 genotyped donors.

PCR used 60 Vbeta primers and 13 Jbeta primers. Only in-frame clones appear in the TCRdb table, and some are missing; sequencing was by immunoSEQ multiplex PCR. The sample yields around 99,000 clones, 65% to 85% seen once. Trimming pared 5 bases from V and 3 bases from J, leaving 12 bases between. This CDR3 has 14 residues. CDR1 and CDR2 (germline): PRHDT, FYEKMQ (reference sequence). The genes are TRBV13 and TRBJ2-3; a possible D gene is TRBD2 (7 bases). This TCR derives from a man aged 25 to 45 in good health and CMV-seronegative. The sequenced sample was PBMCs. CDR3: CASSRGGATDTQYF. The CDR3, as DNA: TGTGCCAGCAGCCGTGGGGGGGCAACAGATACGCAGTATTTT. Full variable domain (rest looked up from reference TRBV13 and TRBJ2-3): AAGVIQSPRHLIKEKRETATLKCYPIPRHDTVYWYQQGPGQDPQFLISFYEKMQSDKGSIPDRFSAQQFSDYHSELNMSSLELGDSALYFCASSRGGATDTQYFGPGTRLTVL.